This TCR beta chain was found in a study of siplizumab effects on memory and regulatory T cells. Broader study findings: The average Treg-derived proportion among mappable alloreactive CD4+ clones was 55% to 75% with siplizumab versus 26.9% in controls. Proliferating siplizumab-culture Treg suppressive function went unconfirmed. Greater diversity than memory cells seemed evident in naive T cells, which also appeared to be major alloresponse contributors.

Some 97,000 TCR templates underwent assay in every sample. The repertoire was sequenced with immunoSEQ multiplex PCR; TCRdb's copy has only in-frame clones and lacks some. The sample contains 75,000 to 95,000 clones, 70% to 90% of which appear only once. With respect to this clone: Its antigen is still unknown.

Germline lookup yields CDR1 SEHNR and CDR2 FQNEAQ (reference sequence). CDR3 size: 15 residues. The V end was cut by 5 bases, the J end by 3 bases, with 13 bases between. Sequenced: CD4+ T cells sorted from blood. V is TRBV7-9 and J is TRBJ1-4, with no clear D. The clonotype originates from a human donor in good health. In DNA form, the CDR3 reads TGTGCCAGCAGCCGTGGCGGGGTAGCTAATGAAAAACTGTTTTTT. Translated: CASSRGGVANEKLFF.